The present T cell receptor (beta chain) was sequenced within a study of metastatic and nonmetastatic thyroid tumors. Overall study: Repertoire comparisons spanned blood and tumor or nodule tissue from malignant and benign thyroid patients.

The entire patient cohort was treatment-naive prior to thyroid surgery. CDR3 length equals 14 residues. The germline V gene encodes CDR1 SGHNT and CDR2 YENEEA. V shed 3 bases and J shed 6 bases, with 12 bases lying between them. General study findings and limits: It was reportedly found that TCR beta diversity was significantly higher in malignant thyroid tumors than in benign nodules, a difference seen in both blood and tumor samples.

In the authors' workflow: What underpinned the distant-metastasis classifier for papillary thyroid cancer was the set of CDR3 differences across clinicopathological groups. TCRdb called clones again from the PCR reads with MiXCR. The V and J calls shown here were made by TCRdb, not taken from the authors' results. The profile shows roughly 15,000 clones, 30% to 35% of them singletons. Worth noting for this clone: Its antigen is currently unknown.

This chain joins TRBV11-3 and TRBJ2-1, with D possibly being TRBD1 (6 bases). The sequenced sample was blood. This clonotype originated in a female donor with papillary thyroid cancer or a benign thyroid nodule (not recorded which). Some clones in this sample may be carry-over from other donors' samples. The chain's CDR3 is CASSFGGQTNEQFF. CDR3 in DNA: TGTGCCAGCAGCTTTGGCGGACAGACCAATGAGCAGTTCTTC. The variable domain in full, with the rest retrieved from reference TRBV11-3 and TRBJ2-1, is EAGVVQSPRYKIIEKKQPVAFWCNPISGHNTLYWYLQNLGQGPELLIRYENEEAVDDSQLPKDRFSAERLKGVDSTLKIQPAELGDSAVYLCASSFGGQTNEQFFGPGTRLTVL.